The 27 T cell receptor beta chains presented below share a single source sample, sequenced in a study of PD-1 blockade in classical Hodgkin lymphoma. Every one of the patients relapsed after autologous stem cell transplantation (brentuximab vedotin exposure was variable). Using immunoSEQ multiplex PCR, the repertoire was profiled, and TCRdb retains in-frame clones only, with some absent. The sample lists over 25,000 clones, 70% occurring once. Here the sequenced sample was peripheral blood mononuclear cells (PBMCs), taken before the second cycle of nivolumab. Receptors were obtained from a human donor with classical Hodgkin lymphoma.

The chain recombines TRBV11-2 with TRBJ2-1; 9 nucleotides line up with TRBD2. In germline, CDR1 is SGHAT, CDR2 FQNNGV. The CDR3 consists of 15 residues. The V segment lost 0 bases and the J segment 6 bases; nucleotides outside the gene matches: 3. The CDR3 nucleotides are TGTGCCAGCAGCTTAGATTGGACTAGCGTCAATGAGCAGTTCTTC. Translating it yields CASSLDWTSVNEQFF.

This clone was counted a few times. CDR3 in amino acids: CASSLNRGYNQPQHF. The CDR3 DNA reads as TGTGCCAGCAGTTTAAACAGGGGTTACAATCAGCCCCAGCATTTT. The chain links TRBV27 to TRBJ1-5; 7 bases align to TRBD1. Trimming at V came to 2 bases and at J to 3 bases, leaving 4 bases not matched to a gene. Looked up from germline, CDR1 is MNHEY and CDR2 is SMNVEV (reference sequence). This CDR3 is built from 15 residues.

The chain joins TRBV5-6 to TRBJ1-2, with a tentative D call TRBD1 (5 bases). Trimming left V 3 bases short and J 14 bases short, with 17 bases between. From germline, CDR1 is SGHDT and CDR2 YYEEEE. The CDR3 is 12 residues long. Here the CDR3 reads CASSWGDGPDTF. The CDR3 DNA reads TGTGCCAGCAGCTGGGGGGACGGACCCGATACCTTC.

The V and J genes are TRBV21-1 and TRBJ2-1; the table gives TRBD2 as D, unverified against the DNA. TRBV21-1 is a known pseudogene. The CDR3 consists of 12 residues. CDR3 bases: TGTGCCAAGCGGGCCTACTACAATGAGCAGTTCTTC. Encoded protein: CAKRAYYNEQFF.

This clone was observed a few times. The CDR3 sequence is CAGEGRIGLSQTPGANVLTF. Here the CDR3 DNA reads TGCGCCGGGGAAGGAAGGATAGGTTTATCGCAGACCCCTGGGGCCAACGTCCTGACTTTC. The genes are TRBV23-1 and TRBJ2-6, with unresolved D. TRBV23-1 is an ORF, and what it does is uncertain. The CDR3 consists of 20 residues. Trimming removed 11 bases at V and 2 bases at J, with 31 bases between.

This rearrangement joins TRBV4-3 to TRBJ1-3; D is unresolved. V was pared by 0 bases and J by 4 bases, with 1 base between. CDR1 is LGHNA and CDR2 is YSLEER in the germline V gene. CDR3 length equals 12 residues. In DNA form, the CDR3 reads TGCGCCAGCAGCCAAGAGGGAAACACCATATATTTT. Translation gives CASSQEGNTIYF.

J is TRBJ1-2 and V is TRBV27; TRBD1 matches 9 bases. The CDR3 length is 16 residues. The J segment lost 4 bases and the V segment lost 4 bases, leaving 10 bases of the junction unmatched. Germline lookup yields CDR1 MNHEY and CDR2 SMNVEV (reference sequence). DNA of the CDR3: TGTGCCAGCAGTTCCGATACAGGGGGCGCGCCCTATGGCTACACCTTC. Its protein is CASSSDTGGAPYGYTF.

The rearrangement links TRBV27 to TRBJ2-1; 9 bases are shared with TRBD1. The junction had 1 base not matched to a gene; V was cut back by 4 bases and J by 9 bases. Germline-derived CDR1 and CDR2 are MNHEY and SMNVEV (reference sequence). The CDR3 totals 12 residues. Written as DNA, the CDR3 is TGTGCCAGCAGTTCGACAGGGGGTGAGCAGTTCTTC. It yields the protein CASSSTGGEQFF.

V usage is TRBV11-2 and J usage is TRBJ2-2; a weak D match, TRBD1 (5 bases). CDR3 length: 14 residues. Germline V gene lookup returns CDR1 SGHAT and CDR2 FQNNGV. Trimming removed 8 bases at V and 1 base at J, with 11 bases between. CDR3 nucleotides: TGTGCCAGCGGAAAGGGGCGGAACACCGGGGAGCTGTTTTTT. Its translation: CASGKGRNTGELFF.

The chain uses TRBV28 and TRBJ2-2; D unclear. From germline, CDR1 is MDHEN and CDR2 SYDVKM. This CDR3 has 14 residues. V was cut by 8 bases and J by 4 bases, with 14 bases left in between. The CDR3 here is CASGEGSGTGELFF. The CDR3 nucleotides are TGTGCCAGCGGTGAAGGTTCCGGCACCGGGGAGCTGTTTTTT.

CDR3 bases: TGTGCCAGCAGTTTAGGGCCAACTAATGAAAAACTGTTTTTT. Translation gives CASSLGPTNEKLFF. This chain links TRBV6-5 with TRBJ1-4; D gene ambiguous. The CDR3 runs to 14 residues. Germline loops: CDR1 MNHEY, CDR2 SVGAGI. V was cut by 4 bases and J by 0 bases, with 6 bases left in between.

This chain connects TRBV2 to TRBJ1-2; 7 positions agree with TRBD1. Per the germline V gene, CDR1 is SNHLY and CDR2 is FYNNEI. CDR3 length: 16 amino acids. J was trimmed by 1 base and V by 5 bases; bases with no gene match: 10. In nucleotides, the CDR3 is TGTGCCAGCAGTTCTCCAGGGGGGGTCGATAACTATGGCTACACCTTC. Translated, it gives CASSSPGGVDNYGYTF.

The chain employs TRBV9 and TRBJ2-5; 10 nucleotides match TRBD2. This CDR3 is 19 amino acids long. Germline CDR1 reads SGDLS; CDR2 reads YYNGEE. V lost 4 bases to trimming and J lost 5 bases; unmatched junction nucleotides: 20. The CDR3 sequence: CASSSPQRGGRGERETQYF. CDR3 DNA sequence: TGTGCCAGCAGCTCCCCCCAGCGGGGGGGCCGGGGCGAGAGGGAGACCCAGTACTTC.

The V and J genes are TRBV27 and TRBJ2-3, with D possibly TRBD1 on 5 matching bases. From germline, CDR1 is MNHEY and CDR2 SMNVEV (reference sequence). The V and J ends lost 2 bases and 2 bases respectively, with 8 bases between them. The CDR3 extends over 14 amino acids. The CDR3 region is CASSLDRFTDTQYF. The CDR3 DNA reads TGTGCCAGCAGTTTAGACAGATTCACAGATACGCAGTATTTT.

The rearrangement joins TRBV5-1 to TRBJ2-1; unclear D gene. The CDR3 runs to 13 residues. CDR1 SGHRS and CDR2 YFSETQ come from the germline V gene. Trimming left V 5 bases short and J 8 bases short, with 14 bases between. CDR3 sequence reads: CASRSTLGYEQFF. Written as DNA, the CDR3 is TGCGCCAGCAGATCTACCCTGGGGTATGAGCAGTTCTTC.

The chain employs TRBV9 and TRBJ2-1; 9 nucleotides match TRBD1. The CDR3 sequence is 14 residues long. Germline V CDR1 and CDR2: SGDLS, YYNGEE. J gave up 7 bases and V 3 bases, and 5 bases lay outside the gene matches. The CDR3 nucleotides are TGTGCCAGCAGCGCGGGACAGGGTAGAAATGAGCAGTTCTTC. This sequence encodes CASSAGQGRNEQFF.

This chain links TRBV28 with TRBJ1-2, with 8 bases that match TRBD1. The CDR3 runs 14 residues. The junction had 9 bases not matched to a gene; V was cut back by 5 bases and J by 7 bases. Germline assignment: CDR1 MDHEN and CDR2 SYDVKM. As DNA, the CDR3 is TGTGCCAGCAGTCCACCGGACAGGGAGTTTGGCTACACCTTC. This codes for CASSPPDREFGYTF.

A remark on this clone: At the DNA level, this CDR3 is encoded by other sequences in the same sample as well. The chain joins TRBV18 to TRBJ2-7; 9 bases are a match to TRBD1. J lost 3 bases, V lost 6 bases, and 6 bases had no gene match. The length of the CDR3 is 14 residues. The germline CDR1 and CDR2 sequences are KGHSH and LQKENI. The CDR3 protein is CASSPRQGVYEQYV. CDR3 in DNA: TGTGCCAGCTCCCCTAGACAGGGGGTCTACGAGCAGTACGTC.

In its sample, this clone was seen a few times. The V gene is TRBV20-1, the J gene TRBJ1-1; a weak D match, TRBD1 (6 bases). The CDR3 consists of 11 residues. V shed 7 bases and J shed 10 bases, with 16 bases lying between them. Germline V gene lookup returns CDR1 DFQATT and CDR2 SNEGSKA (reference sequence). The CDR3 DNA is TGCAGTGAAGATGGGACAAGGGGAGCTTTCTTT. This gives the protein CSEDGTRGAFF.

V usage is TRBV4-2 and J usage is TRBJ2-7, with TRBD1 matching 7 bases. CDR1 is LGHNA and CDR2 is YNFKEQ in the germline V gene. The V gene end was trimmed by 1 base and the J gene end by 6 bases; junction bases not matched to a gene: 9. CDR3 size: 15 residues. This CDR3 reads CASSQAGTVSSEQYF. Here the CDR3 DNA reads TGTGCCAGCAGCCAAGCCGGGACAGTTAGTTCCGAGCAGTACTTC.

In its sample, this clone was seen a few times. V usage is TRBV7-2 and J usage is TRBJ1-4; TRBD1 is a possible D gene (5 bases). Deletions cut 2 bases from V and 8 bases from J, with 15 bases between. Germline lookup yields CDR1 SGHTA and CDR2 FQGNSA. The CDR3 spans 15 residues. Written as DNA, the CDR3 is TGTGCCAGCAGCTTATCCGGGATTGGGGGGGAAAAACTGTTTTTT. This encodes CASSLSGIGGEKLFF.

The rearrangement links TRBV6-5 to TRBJ2-6; the D is unclear. Germline CDR1 reads MNHEY; CDR2 reads SVGAGI. The CDR3 is 12 amino acids. Trimming removed 4 bases from V and 2 bases from J, with 0 bases in between. CDR3 sequence (DNA): TGTGCCAGCAGTTCTGGGGCCAACGTCCTGACTTTC. It codes for CASSSGANVLTF.

This clone has a handful of counts. The CDR3: CASSPGSYEQYV. The CDR3 coding sequence is TGTGCCAGCTCGCCTGGCTCCTACGAGCAGTACGTC. V gene TRBV18 combines with J gene TRBJ2-7; D unclear. With 6 bases removed from V and 0 bases from J, the gap between germline ends came to 6 bases. The length of the CDR3 is 12 residues. Germline V gene lookup returns CDR1 KGHSH and CDR2 LQKENI.

J is TRBJ1-4 and V is TRBV6-6; the D is unclear. Per the germline V gene, CDR1 is MNHNY and CDR2 is SVGAGI (reference sequence). V was shortened by 3 bases and J by 4 bases, with 6 bases between the two germline ends. This CDR3 is 13 amino acids long. The CDR3 is CASSYTDNEKLFF. For the CDR3, the DNA is TGTGCCAGCAGTTATACAGATAATGAAAAACTGTTTTTT.

This sequence joins TRBV11-1 and TRBJ1-1, with D hard to call. Trimming removed 2 bases from V and 1 base from J, with 2 bases in between. The CDR3 is 12 residues long. Germline V gene data show CDR1 as SGHAT and CDR2 as FQDESV (reference sequence). This CDR3 is CASSLWNTEAFF. The CDR3 DNA sequence: TGTGCCAGCAGCTTATGGAACACTGAAGCTTTCTTT. Together with reference TRBV11-1 and TRBJ1-1, the CDR3 gives the full variable domain: EAEVAQSPRYKITEKSQAVAFWCDPISGHATLYWYRQILGQGPELLVQFQDESVVDDSQLPKDRFSAERLKGVDSTLKIQPAELGDSAMYLCASSLWNTEAFFGQGTRLTVV.

The chain employs TRBV6-1 and TRBJ2-6; D may be TRBD2 (5 bases). Germline CDR1 MNHNS, CDR2 SASEGT. V lost 2 bases, J lost 0 bases, and 11 bases lay in between. The CDR3 has 17 amino acids. The CDR3 DNA reads TGTGCCAGCAGTGAACGAGGGAGCAGCTCTGGGGCCAACGTCCTGACTTTC. It translates to CASSERGSSSGANVLTF.

This clone was counted once. The gene calls are TRBV4-1 and TRBJ2-2; TRBD2 matches 9 bases. V gave up 4 bases and J gave up 1 base; unmatched junction bases: 10. Germline CDR1 and CDR2: MGHRA and YSYEKL. This CDR3 contains 18 residues. The chain's CDR3 is CASSPGPLAGMNTGELFF. As DNA, the CDR3 is TGCGCCAGCAGCCCCGGCCCTCTAGCGGGGATGAACACCGGGGAGCTGTTTTTT.